These 18 T cell receptor beta chains were all obtained from the same sample, sequenced in a study of human T cells and chemical hapten exposure (dated by TCRdb to the early 2020s). Libraries were prepared through RACE. The run used a NextSeq 500. In-frame beta chains were kept once TCRdb had trimmed the public reads at Q25 with fastp and called clones with MiXCR. Every entry covers one CDR3 protein and lists the most common genes and DNA from its rows. Within this sample are around 330,000 distinct CDR3 sequences, with about 5% of them counted one time only. The ten top clones hold roughly 8.2% of the sample. Sample time point, as interpreted from the label and publication: pre-sensitization, week 0. The sample's treatment or condition label, decoded: therapeutic diphenylcyclopropenone sensitization with weekly scalp DPC. The material was whole blood, obtained in connection with sensitization to the hapten diphenylcyclopropenone (DPC). The receptors come from a woman in her late teens or twenties with alopecia areata. Some clones in this sample may be carry-over from other donors' samples.

This clonotype was counted many times. The chain links TRBV12-3 or TRBV12-4 to TRBJ1-5; maybe TRBD1 (6 bases). This CDR3 spans 15 amino acids. Trimming took 2 bases from V and 4 from J, leaving 12 bases between them. The CDR3 region has the DNA TGTGCCAGCAGTTTAAAGGGGGGTTGGAATCAGCCCCAGCATTTT. It codes for CASSLKGGWNQPQHF.

The chain couples TRBV25-1 to TRBJ2-5; 8 nucleotides match TRBD1. Germline V gene data show CDR1 as MGHDK and CDR2 as SYGVNS. V was clipped by 2 bases and J by 1 base; unmatched bases: 6. This CDR3 has 16 amino acids. The CDR3 loop is CASSEPGQEVQETQYF. CDR3 nucleotides: TGTGCCAGCAGTGAACCGGGACAGGAGGTCCAAGAGACCCAGTACTTC.

This clonotype has just a few counts. This chain uses TRBV20-1 with TRBJ1-4, with TRBD1 as a possible D gene (5 bases). The CDR3 extends over 13 amino acids. Looked up from germline, CDR1 is DFQATT and CDR2 is SNEGSKA (reference sequence). The germline V and J ends were trimmed by 3 bases and 2 bases, with 7 bases remaining between them. The CDR3 sequence: CSASEGTNEKLFF. CDR3 sequence (DNA): TGCAGTGCTAGTGAGGGGACTAATGAAAAACTGTTTTTT.

CDR3 in DNA: TGCAGTGCTAGACCACGACAGGGGGTTGGGTATGGCTACACCTTC. Translated, it gives CSARPRQGVGYGYTF. The chain uses TRBV20-1 and TRBJ1-2; 9 nucleotides line up with TRBD1. This CDR3 has 15 amino acids. With V trimmed by 2 bases and J by 5 bases, 9 bases remained unmatched. Looked up from germline, CDR1 is DFQATT and CDR2 is SNEGSKA (reference sequence).

The sample holds a few counts of this clonotype. The chain has TRBV24-1 and TRBJ2-1, with 10 bases that match TRBD1. The V gene's germline CDR1 is KGHDR and CDR2 SFDVKD. The junction had 6 bases not matched to a gene; V was cut back by 3 bases and J by 8 bases. The CDR3 runs 15 residues. The CDR3 protein is CATSDQGQGGDEQFF. Here the CDR3 DNA reads TGTGCCACCAGTGATCAAGGACAGGGGGGCGATGAGCAGTTCTTC.

The rearrangement uses TRBV14 and TRBJ1-1; D gene ambiguous. The CDR3 spans 13 residues. The V gene's germline CDR1 is SGHDN and CDR2 FVKESK. Trimming shortened V by 1 base and J by 3 bases, and 6 bases separated the two germline ends. CDR3 protein: CASSQGEDTEAFF. As DNA, the CDR3 is TGTGCCAGCAGCCAAGGAGAGGACACTGAAGCTTTCTTT.

The chain carries TRBV6-5 and TRBJ1-2; TRBD1 matches 8 bases. The CDR3 extends over 14 amino acids. The junction had 7 bases not matched to a gene; V was cut back by 2 bases and J by 8 bases. CDR1 and CDR2 (germline): MNHEY, SVGAGI. The CDR3 loop reads CASSYQGAGGGYTF. In nucleotides, the CDR3 is TGTGCCAGCAGTTACCAGGGGGCCGGTGGCGGCTACACCTTC.

This chain joins TRBV29-1 and TRBJ2-2; possibly TRBD1 for D (5 bases). Trimming removed 6 bases from V and 4 bases from J, with 18 bases in between. This CDR3 has 15 residues. CDR1 SQVTM and CDR2 ANQGSEA come from the germline V gene. CDR3 protein: CSVGYDSFSTGELFF. The CDR3 DNA follows: TGCAGCGTGGGTTATGACAGTTTTTCCACCGGGGAGCTGTTTTTT.

There are many counts of this clonotype. This chain uses TRBV20-1 with TRBJ2-6; D may be TRBD1 (6 bases). CDR3 length equals 15 residues. V was shortened by 3 bases and J by 3 bases, with 12 bases between the two germline ends. Germline V gene sequence: CDR1 DFQATT, CDR2 SNEGSKA (reference sequence). CDR3 in DNA: TGCAGTGCTAGGGGACCAGGGGTTGGGGCCAACGTCCTGACTTTC. Encoded protein: CSARGPGVGANVLTF.

This chain joins TRBV4-1 and TRBJ1-1, with 9 bases that match TRBD1. After removal of 0 bases from V and 5 bases from J, the junction contained 4 bases not matched to a gene. Germline V gene sequence: CDR1 MGHRA, CDR2 YSYEKL. The CDR3 is 15 residues long. CDR3 sequence (DNA): TGCGCCAGCAGCCAAGATGCGACAGGGGGAACTGAAGCTTTCTTT. It translates to CASSQDATGGTEAFF.

This clonotype occurred many times. The J gene is TRBJ1-1, the V gene TRBV4-3; D gene uncertain. The CDR3 loop spans 16 amino acids. In germline, CDR1 is LGHNA, CDR2 YSLEER. The germline V and J ends were trimmed by 0 bases and 0 bases, with 11 bases remaining between them. The chain's CDR3 is CASSQDIELMNTEAFF. The CDR3 DNA reads as TGCGCCAGCAGCCAAGATATAGAGTTGATGAACACTGAAGCTTTCTTT.

This clonotype was detected only a few times. The chain has TRBV2 and TRBJ2-1; D remains unclear. CDR3 length: 10 residues. Trimming removed 6 bases at V and 8 bases at J, with 5 bases between. Per the germline V gene, CDR1 is SNHLY and CDR2 is FYNNEI. This CDR3 is CASRVYEQFF. The CDR3 nucleotides are TGTGCCAGCAGGGTATATGAGCAGTTCTTC.

This clonotype was observed a few times. The chain recombines TRBV5-1 with TRBJ1-2; the D is unclear. Between the trimmed V and J ends, which lost 1 base and 0 bases, there was a span of 13 bases. The CDR3 covers 16 residues. Germline CDR1 SGHRS, CDR2 YFSETQ. The CDR3 nucleotides are TGCGCCAGCAGCTTGTACGATGTCAAAGCTAACTATGGCTACACCTTC. Translating it yields CASSLYDVKANYGYTF. The full variable domain, completed using reference TRBV5-1 and TRBJ1-2, is KAGVTQTPRYLIKTRGQQVTLSCSPISGHRSVSWYQQTPGQGLQFLFEYFSETQRNKGNFPGRFSGRQFSNSRSEMNVSTLELGDSALYLCASSLYDVKANYGYTFGSGTRLTVV.

The sample holds many counts of this clonotype. CDR3 loop: CASSVTSGGIGDTQYF. The CDR3 DNA reads TGTGCCAGCAGCGTGACTAGCGGGGGCATTGGGGATACGCAGTATTTT. The chain carries TRBV9 and TRBJ2-3, with 12 bases that match TRBD2. The CDR3 sequence is 16 residues long. After removal of 2 bases from V and 6 bases from J, the junction contained 7 bases not matched to a gene. Germline-derived CDR1 and CDR2 are SGDLS and YYNGEE.

This clonotype was detected a few times. This chain links TRBV5-1 with TRBJ2-5, with D uncertain. Germline assignment: CDR1 SGHRS and CDR2 YFSETQ. The V end lost 0 bases, the J end lost 10 bases, and 7 bases lay between the germline ends. The CDR3 is 11 amino acids. The CDR3 reads CASSLEGSQYF. Here the CDR3 DNA reads TGCGCCAGCAGCTTGGAAGGTAGCCAGTACTTC. Looking up the rest from reference TRBV5-1 and TRBJ2-5 gives the full variable domain: KAGVTQTPRYLIKTRGQQVTLSCSPISGHRSVSWYQQTPGQGLQFLFEYFSETQRNKGNFPGRFSGRQFSNSRSEMNVSTLELGDSALYLCASSLEGSQYFGPGTRLLVL.

In this sample, this clonotype turned up many times. V is TRBV12-3 or TRBV12-4 and J is TRBJ1-1, with D unclear. Trimming left V 4 bases short and J 0 bases short, with 18 bases between. CDR3 size: 17 residues. The CDR3 DNA sequence: TGTGCCAGCAGTTCCAACCGCAAAGGGCAAATGAACACTGAAGCTTTCTTT. Amino acids: CASSSNRKGQMNTEAFF.

This clonotype was found many times. The chain has TRBV28 and TRBJ2-7; unclear D gene. Per the germline V gene, CDR1 is MDHEN and CDR2 is SYDVKM. The germline V and J ends were trimmed by 3 bases and 6 bases, with 9 bases remaining between them. CDR3 size: 12 residues. CDR3 nucleotide sequence: TGTGCCAGCAGTTTGATCCGGGCCGAGCAGTACTTC. It yields the protein CASSLIRAEQYF.

This sequence joins TRBV29-1 and TRBJ2-5, with D possibly matching TRBD1 (6 bases). The CDR3 is 16 residues long. Germline CDR1 reads SQVTM; CDR2 reads ANQGSEA. Trimming removed 3 bases at V and 0 bases at J, with 17 bases between. The CDR3 is CSVETGTLTYQETQYF. The CDR3 nucleotides read TGCAGCGTTGAGACGGGGACACTCACGTACCAAGAGACCCAGTACTTC.